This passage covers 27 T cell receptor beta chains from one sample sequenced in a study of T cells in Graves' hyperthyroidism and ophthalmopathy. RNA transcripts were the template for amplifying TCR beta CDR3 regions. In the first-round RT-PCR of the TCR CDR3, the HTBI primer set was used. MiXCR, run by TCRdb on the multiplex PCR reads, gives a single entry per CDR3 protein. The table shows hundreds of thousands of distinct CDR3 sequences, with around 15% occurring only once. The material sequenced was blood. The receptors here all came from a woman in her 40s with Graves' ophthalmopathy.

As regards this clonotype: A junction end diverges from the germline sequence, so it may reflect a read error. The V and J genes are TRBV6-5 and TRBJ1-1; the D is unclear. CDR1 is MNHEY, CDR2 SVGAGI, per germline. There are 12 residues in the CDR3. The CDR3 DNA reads TGTGCCAGCAGTTACAGCGCCACTGAAGCTTTTTTT. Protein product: CASSYSATEAFF.

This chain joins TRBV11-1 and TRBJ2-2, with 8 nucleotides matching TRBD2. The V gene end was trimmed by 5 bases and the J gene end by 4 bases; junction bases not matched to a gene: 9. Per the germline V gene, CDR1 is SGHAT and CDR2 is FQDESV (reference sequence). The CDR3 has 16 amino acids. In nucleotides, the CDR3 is TGTGCCAGCAGCCTTAGCGGGATGGTCATCACCGGGGAGCTGTTTTTT. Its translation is CASSLSGMVITGELFF.

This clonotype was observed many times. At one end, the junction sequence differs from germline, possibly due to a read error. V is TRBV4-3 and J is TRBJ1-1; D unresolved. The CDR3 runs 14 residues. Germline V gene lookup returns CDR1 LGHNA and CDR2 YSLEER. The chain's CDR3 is CASSQDGGNAEAFF. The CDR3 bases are TGCGCCAGCAGCCAAGATGGTGGGAACGCTGAAGCTTTCTTT.

The CDR3 sequence is CASSSLRQGFNQPQHF. As DNA, the CDR3 is TGTGCCAGCAGTTCCCTTCGACAGGGATTCAATCAGCCCCAGCATTTT. The rearrangement joins TRBV28 to TRBJ1-5, with TRBD1 identical over 7 bases. The J segment lost 3 bases and the V segment lost 4 bases, leaving 9 bases of the junction unmatched. This CDR3 region has 16 residues. Germline CDR1 reads MDHEN; CDR2 reads SYDVKM.

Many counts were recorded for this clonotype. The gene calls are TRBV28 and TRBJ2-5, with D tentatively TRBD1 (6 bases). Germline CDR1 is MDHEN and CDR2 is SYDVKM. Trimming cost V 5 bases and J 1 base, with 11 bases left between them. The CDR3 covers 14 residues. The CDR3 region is CASSIRDTQETQYF. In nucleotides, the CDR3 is TGTGCCAGCAGTATACGGGACACCCAAGAGACCCAGTACTTC.

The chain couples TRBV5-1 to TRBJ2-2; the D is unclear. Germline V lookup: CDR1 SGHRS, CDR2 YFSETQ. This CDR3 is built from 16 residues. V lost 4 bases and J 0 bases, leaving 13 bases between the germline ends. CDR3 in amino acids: CASSLHQFANTGELFF. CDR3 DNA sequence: TGCGCCAGCAGCCTACATCAGTTCGCGAACACCGGGGAGCTGTTTTTT.

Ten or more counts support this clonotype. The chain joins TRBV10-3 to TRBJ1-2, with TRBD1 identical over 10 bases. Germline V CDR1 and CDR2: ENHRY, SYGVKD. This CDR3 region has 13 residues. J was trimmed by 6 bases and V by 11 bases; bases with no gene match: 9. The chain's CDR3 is CALWGTGANGYTF. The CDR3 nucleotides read TGTGCCCTTTGGGGGACAGGGGCTAATGGCTACACCTTC.

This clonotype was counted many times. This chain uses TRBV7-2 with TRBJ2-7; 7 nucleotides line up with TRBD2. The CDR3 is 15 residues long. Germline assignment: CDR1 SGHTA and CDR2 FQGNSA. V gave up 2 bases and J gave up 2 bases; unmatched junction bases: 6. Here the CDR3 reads CASSLSAGSAYEQYF. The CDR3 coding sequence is TGTGCCAGCAGCTTATCAGCGGGGAGCGCCTACGAGCAGTACTTC.

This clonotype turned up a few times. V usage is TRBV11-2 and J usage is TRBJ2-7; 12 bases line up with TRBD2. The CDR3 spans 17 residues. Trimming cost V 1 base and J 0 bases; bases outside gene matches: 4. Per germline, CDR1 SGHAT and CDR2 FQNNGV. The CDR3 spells CASSLGASGRASYEQYF. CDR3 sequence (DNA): TGTGCCAGCAGCTTAGGGGCTAGCGGGAGGGCCTCCTACGAGCAGTACTTC.

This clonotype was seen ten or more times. The CDR3 DNA follows: TGTGCCAGTAAGGAGGGGGGAGAGCAGTACTTC. Residues: CASKEGGEQYF. V and J are TRBV19 and TRBJ2-7, with D perhaps matching TRBD1 or TRBD2 (6 bases each). Germline lookup yields CDR1 LNHDA and CDR2 SQIVND (reference sequence). CDR3 length equals 11 residues. Trimming cost V 7 bases and J 7 bases, with 11 bases left between them.

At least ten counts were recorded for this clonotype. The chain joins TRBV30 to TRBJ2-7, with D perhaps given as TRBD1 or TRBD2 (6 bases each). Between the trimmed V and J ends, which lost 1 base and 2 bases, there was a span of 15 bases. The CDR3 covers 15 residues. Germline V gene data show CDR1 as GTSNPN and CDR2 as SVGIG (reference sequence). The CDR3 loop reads CAWSGGAGLPYEQYF. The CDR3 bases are TGTGCCTGGAGTGGGGGGGCGGGACTCCCCTACGAGCAGTACTTC.

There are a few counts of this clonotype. CDR3 residues: CAWTNFGRGYEQYF. CDR3 nucleotide sequence: TGTGCCTGGACCAACTTCGGCAGGGGCTACGAGCAGTACTTC. This chain uses TRBV30 with TRBJ2-7, with a weak D call TRBD1 (6 bases). Germline V lookup: CDR1 GTSNPN, CDR2 SVGIG (reference sequence). V gave up 4 bases and J gave up 3 bases, with 16 bases separating them. This CDR3 has 14 amino acids. Using reference TRBV30 and TRBJ2-7 for the parts outside the CDR3, the full variable domain is SQTIHQWPATLVQPVGSPLSLECTVEGTSNPNLYWYRQAAGRGLQLLFYSVGIGQISSEVPQNLSASRPQDRQFILSSKKLLLSDSGFYLCAWTNFGRGYEQYFGPGTRLTVT.

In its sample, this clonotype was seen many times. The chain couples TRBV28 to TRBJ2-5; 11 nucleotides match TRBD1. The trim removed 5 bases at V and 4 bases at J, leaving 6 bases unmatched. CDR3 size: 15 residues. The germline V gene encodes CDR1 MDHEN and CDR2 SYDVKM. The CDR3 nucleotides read TGTGCCAGCAGTCCGCGGACAGGGGGCCGAGAGACCCAGTACTTC. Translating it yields CASSPRTGGRETQYF.

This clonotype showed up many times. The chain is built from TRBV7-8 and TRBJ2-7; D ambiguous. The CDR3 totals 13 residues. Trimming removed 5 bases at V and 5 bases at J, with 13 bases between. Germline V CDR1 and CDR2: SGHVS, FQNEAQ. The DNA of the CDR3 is TGTGCCAGCAGCCCCCCCATGGTCCACGAGCAGTACTTC. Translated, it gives CASSPPMVHEQYF.

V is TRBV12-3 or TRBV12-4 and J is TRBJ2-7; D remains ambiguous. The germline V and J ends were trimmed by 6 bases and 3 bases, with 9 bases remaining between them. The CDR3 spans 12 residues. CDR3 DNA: TGTGCCAGCAGCGCGATGCGCTACGAGCAGTACTTC. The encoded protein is CASSAMRYEQYF.

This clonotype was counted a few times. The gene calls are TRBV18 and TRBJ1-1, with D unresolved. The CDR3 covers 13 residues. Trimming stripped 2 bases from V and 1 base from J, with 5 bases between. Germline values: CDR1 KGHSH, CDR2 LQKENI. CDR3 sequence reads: CASSPSQNTEAFF. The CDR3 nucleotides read TGTGCCAGCTCACCATCCCAGAACACTGAAGCTTTCTTT.

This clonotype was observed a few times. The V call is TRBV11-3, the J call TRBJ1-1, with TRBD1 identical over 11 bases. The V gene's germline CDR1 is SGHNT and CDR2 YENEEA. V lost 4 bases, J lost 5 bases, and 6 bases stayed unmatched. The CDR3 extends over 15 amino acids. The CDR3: CASSWDRGSGTEAFF. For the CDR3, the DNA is TGTGCCAGCAGCTGGGACAGGGGGTCGGGTACTGAAGCTTTCTTT.

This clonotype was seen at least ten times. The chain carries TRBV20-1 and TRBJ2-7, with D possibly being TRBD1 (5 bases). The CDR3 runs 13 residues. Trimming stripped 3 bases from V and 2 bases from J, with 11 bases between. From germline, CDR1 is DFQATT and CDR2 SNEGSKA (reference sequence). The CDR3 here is CSASCRVPYEQYF. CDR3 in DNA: TGCAGTGCTAGTTGCAGGGTTCCCTACGAGCAGTACTTC.

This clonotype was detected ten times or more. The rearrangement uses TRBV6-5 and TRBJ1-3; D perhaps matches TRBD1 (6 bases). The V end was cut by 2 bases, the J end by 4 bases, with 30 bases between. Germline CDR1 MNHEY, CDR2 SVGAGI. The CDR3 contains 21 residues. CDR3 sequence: CASSYVGPGPTGLRGGNTIYF. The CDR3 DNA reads TGTGCCAGCAGTTACGTAGGCCCTGGCCCAACAGGGCTCCGCGGAGGAAACACCATATATTTT.

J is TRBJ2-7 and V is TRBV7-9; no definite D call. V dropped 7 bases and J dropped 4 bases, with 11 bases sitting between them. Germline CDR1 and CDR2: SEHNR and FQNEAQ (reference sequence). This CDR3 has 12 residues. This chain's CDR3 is CASMAVGYEQYF. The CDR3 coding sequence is TGTGCCAGCATGGCAGTTGGGTACGAGCAGTACTTC.

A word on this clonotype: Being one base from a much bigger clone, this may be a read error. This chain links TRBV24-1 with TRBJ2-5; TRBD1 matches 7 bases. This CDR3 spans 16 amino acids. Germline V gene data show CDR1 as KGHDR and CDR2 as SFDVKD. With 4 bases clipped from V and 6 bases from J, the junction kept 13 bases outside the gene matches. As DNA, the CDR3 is TGTGCCACCAGTGACCCCCGGAACAGGGGTGTAAAGACCCAGTACTTC. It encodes CATSDPRNRGVKTQYF.

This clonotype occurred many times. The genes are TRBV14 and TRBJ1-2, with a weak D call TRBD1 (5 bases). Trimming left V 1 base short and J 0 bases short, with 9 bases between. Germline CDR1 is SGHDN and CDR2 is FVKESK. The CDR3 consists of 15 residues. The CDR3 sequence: CASSQAAGTNYGYTF. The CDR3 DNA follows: TGTGCCAGCAGCCAAGCGGCAGGGACTAACTATGGCTACACCTTC.

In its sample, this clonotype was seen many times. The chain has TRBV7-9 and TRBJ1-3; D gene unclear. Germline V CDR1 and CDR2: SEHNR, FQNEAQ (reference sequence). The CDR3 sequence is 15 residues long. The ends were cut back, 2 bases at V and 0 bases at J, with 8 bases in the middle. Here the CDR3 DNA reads TGTGCCAGCAGCTTAATTTCGTTCTCTGGAAACACCATATATTTT. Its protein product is CASSLISFSGNTIYF.

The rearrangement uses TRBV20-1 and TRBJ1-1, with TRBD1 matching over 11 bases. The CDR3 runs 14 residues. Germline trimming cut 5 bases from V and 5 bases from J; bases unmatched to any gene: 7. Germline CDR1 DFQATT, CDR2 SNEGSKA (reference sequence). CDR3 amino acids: CSARGTGGYTEAFF. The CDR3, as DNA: TGCAGTGCTCGGGGGACAGGGGGTTATACTGAAGCTTTCTTT.

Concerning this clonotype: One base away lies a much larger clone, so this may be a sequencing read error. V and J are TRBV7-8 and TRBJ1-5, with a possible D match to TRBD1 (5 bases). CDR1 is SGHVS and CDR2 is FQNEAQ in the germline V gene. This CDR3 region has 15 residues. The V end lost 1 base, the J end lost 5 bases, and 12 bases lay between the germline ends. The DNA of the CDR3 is TGTGCCAGCAGCTTAGGGGACGGGAGCTATCAGCCCCAGCATTTT. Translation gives CASSLGDGSYQPQHF.

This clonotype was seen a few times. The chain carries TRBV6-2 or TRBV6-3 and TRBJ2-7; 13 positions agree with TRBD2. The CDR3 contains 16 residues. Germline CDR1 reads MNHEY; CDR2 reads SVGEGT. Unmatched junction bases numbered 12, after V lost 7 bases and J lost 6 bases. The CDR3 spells CASTSAGTSGISEQYF. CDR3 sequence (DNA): TGTGCCAGCACCAGCGCTGGGACTAGCGGGATCTCCGAGCAGTACTTC.

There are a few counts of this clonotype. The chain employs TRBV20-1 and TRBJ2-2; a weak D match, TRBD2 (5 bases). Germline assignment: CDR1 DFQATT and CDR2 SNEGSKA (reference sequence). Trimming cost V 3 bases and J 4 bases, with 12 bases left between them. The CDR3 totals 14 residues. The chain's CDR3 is CSARVPRGTGELFF. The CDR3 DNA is TGCAGTGCTAGGGTCCCACGGGGCACCGGGGAGCTGTTTTTT.